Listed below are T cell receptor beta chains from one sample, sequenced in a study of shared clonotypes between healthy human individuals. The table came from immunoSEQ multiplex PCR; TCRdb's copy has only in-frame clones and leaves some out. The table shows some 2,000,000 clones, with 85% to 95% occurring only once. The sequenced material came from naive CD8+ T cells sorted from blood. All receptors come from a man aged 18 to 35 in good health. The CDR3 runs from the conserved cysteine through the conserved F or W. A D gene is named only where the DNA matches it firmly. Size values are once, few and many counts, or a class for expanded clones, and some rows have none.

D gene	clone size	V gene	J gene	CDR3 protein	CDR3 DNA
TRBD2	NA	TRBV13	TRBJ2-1	CASSERVAGGPNEQFF	TGTGCCAGCAGCGAAAGGGTAGCGGGAGGGCCGAATGAGCAGTTCTTC
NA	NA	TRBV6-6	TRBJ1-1	CASSPRWDTEAFF	TGTGCCAGCAGTCCCCGTTGGGACACTGAAGCTTTCTTT
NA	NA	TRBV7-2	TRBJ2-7	CASSLARSPLYEQYF	TGTGCCAGCAGCTTAGCCCGGAGTCCCCTCTACGAGCAGTACTTC
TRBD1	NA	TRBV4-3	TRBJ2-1	CASSPGTGYYEQFF	TGCGCCAGCAGCCCCGGGACAGGGTATTATGAGCAGTTCTTC
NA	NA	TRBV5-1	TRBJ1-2	CASSLADGYYGYTF	TGCGCCAGCAGCTTGGCGGACGGATATTATGGCTACACCTTC
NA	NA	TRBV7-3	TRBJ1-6	CASSLNLASPLHF	TGTGCCAGCAGCTTAAATCTAGCTTCACCCCTCCACTTT
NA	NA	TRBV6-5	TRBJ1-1	CASSTGNTNTEAFF	TGTGCCAGCAGTACCGGAAATACGAACACTGAAGCTTTCTTT
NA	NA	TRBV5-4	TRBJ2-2	CASSLGLAHESPNTGELFF	TGTGCCAGCAGCTTGGGTCTAGCCCACGAGTCCCCCAACACCGGGGAGCTGTTTTTT
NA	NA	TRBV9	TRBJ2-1	CASSVGGSYNEQFF	TGTGCCAGCAGCGTAGGAGGGAGCTACAATGAGCAGTTCTTC
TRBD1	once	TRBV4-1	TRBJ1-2	CASSPLSTTGYAWGYTF	TGCGCCAGCAGCCCATTAAGTACGACAGGGTACGCCTGGGGCTACACCTTC
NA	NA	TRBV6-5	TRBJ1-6	CASSSGVTHSPLHF	TGTGCCAGCAGTTCCGGGGTCACGCATTCACCCCTCCACTTT
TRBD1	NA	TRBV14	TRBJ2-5	CASSPTGGAETQYF	TGTGCCAGCAGCCCGACAGGGGGCGCGGAGACCCAGTACTTC
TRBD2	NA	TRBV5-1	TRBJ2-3	CASSYWTSGYYTDTQYF	TGCGCCAGCAGCTATTGGACTAGCGGGTACTACACAGATACGCAGTATTTT
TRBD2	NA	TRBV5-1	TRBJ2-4	CASSFWISGVKNIQYF	TGCGCCAGCAGCTTTTGGATTAGCGGGGTCAAAAACATTCAGTACTTC
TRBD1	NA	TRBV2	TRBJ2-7	CASSDEAGETGAVYEQYF	TGTGCCAGCAGTGACGAAGCAGGGGAGACAGGGGCTGTCTACGAGCAGTACTTC
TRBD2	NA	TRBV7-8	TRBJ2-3	CASSAAFGAGDVDTQYF	TGTGCCAGCAGCGCGGCCTTTGGAGCGGGAGATGTTGATACGCAGTATTTT
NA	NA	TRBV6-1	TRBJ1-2	CASSEIGVQGYGYTF	TGTGCCAGCAGTGAAATCGGGGTGCAGGGCTATGGCTACACCTTC
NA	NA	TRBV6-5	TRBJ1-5	CAKRTVNQPQHF	TGTGCCAAGCGGACAGTCAATCAGCCCCAGCATTTT
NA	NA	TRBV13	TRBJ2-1	CASSPRGAVVRNEQFF	TGTGCCAGCAGCCCCCGGGGAGCGGTGGTCAGGAATGAGCAGTTCTTC
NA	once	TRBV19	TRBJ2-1	CASSIVGGGSSYNEQFF	TGTGCCAGTAGTATCGTGGGGGGCGGAAGCTCCTACAATGAGCAGTTCTTC
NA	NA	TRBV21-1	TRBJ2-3	CASSKSGSTSGRTDTQYF	TGTGCCAGCAGCAAAAGCGGTTCGACTAGCGGGCGCACAGATACGCAGTATTTT